The present TCR beta chain was sequenced within a study of glioma-infiltrating T cells. Comments on this clonotype: What it binds is unknown.

The length of the CDR3 is 16 residues. The germline CDR1 and CDR2 sequences are SGHAT and FQNNGV. V was trimmed by 1 base and J by 0 bases, leaving 9 bases between them. TCR alpha and beta CDR3 regions were amplified from RNA using iRepertoire nested multiplex PCR. One-step reverse transcription and amplification started from roughly 100-400 ng of tissue mRNA or PBMC total RNA. A single record per CDR3 protein comes from TCRdb applying MiXCR to the multiplex PCR reads. The repertoire holds 95,000 to 150,000 distinct CDR3 sequences, with roughly 24% as singletons. General observations from the study: Only very few CDR3 sequences appeared in both tissue and blood.

The V and J genes are TRBV11-2 and TRBJ2-2; D not certain. The sample taken for sequencing was glioma tissue, nonneoplastic brain tissue, or PBMCs (not recorded which). This TCR derives from a human donor with low-grade glioma or glioblastoma, undergoing nonglioma brain surgery, or in good health (not recorded which). The CDR3 protein is CASSLAVVPNTGELFF. The CDR3 DNA reads TGTGCCAGCAGCTTAGCCGTCGTACCGAACACCGGGGAGCTGTTTTTT.